The next 24 T cell receptor beta chains were all read from a single sample in a study of shared clonotypes between healthy human individuals. Naive CD8 isolation took CD45RO-negative cells positively selected for CCR7 and excluded terminally differentiated effector memory CD45RA+ cells. TCRdb's copy holds only in-frame clones and misses some; the assay was immunoSEQ multiplex PCR. Of approximately 600,000 clones listed, around 95% are singletons. The material sequenced was naive CD8+ T cells sorted from blood. Receptors were obtained from a woman aged 25 to 45 in good health.

This chain links TRBV5-4 with TRBJ2-1; D unresolved. This CDR3 is built from 14 residues. The ends were cut back, 5 bases at V and 3 bases at J, with 12 bases in the middle. Per the germline V gene, CDR1 is SGHNT and CDR2 is YYREEE (reference sequence). This chain's CDR3 is CASRVGGYYNEQFF. The CDR3, as DNA: TGTGCCAGCAGGGTGGGTGGGTACTACAATGAGCAGTTCTTC. Drawing the rest from reference TRBV5-4 and TRBJ2-1, the complete variable domain is ETGVTQSPTHLIKTRGQQVTLRCSSQSGHNTVSWYQQALGQGPQFIFQYYREEENGRGNFPPRFSGLQFPNYSSELNVNALELDDSALYLCASRVGGYYNEQFFGPGTRLTVL.

J is TRBJ2-7 and V is TRBV2; 8 nucleotides match TRBD2. V lost 10 bases and J lost 4; bases outside the gene matches: 9. The CDR3 is made up of 13 amino acids. Germline V CDR1 and CDR2: SNHLY, FYNNEI. CDR3 region: CATRGGARYEQYF. The CDR3 DNA sequence: TGTGCCACCCGGGGGGGGGCAAGATACGAGCAGTACTTC.

The chain is built from TRBV6-1 and TRBJ1-3, with D unclear. The CDR3 is 13 amino acids. Trimming removed 0 bases at V and 4 bases at J, with 4 bases between. Germline CDR1 reads MNHNS; CDR2 reads SASEGT. The CDR3, as DNA: TGTGCCAGCAGTGAAGCGTGGGGAAACACCATATATTTT. Its protein is CASSEAWGNTIYF.

The chain joins TRBV6-1 to TRBJ1-1; D gene unclear. This CDR3 has 15 amino acids. Trimming removed 1 base from V and 4 bases from J, with 13 bases in between. Germline loops: CDR1 MNHNS, CDR2 SASEGT. DNA for the CDR3: TGTGCCAGCAGTGAAGAGGTCAGGTGGATCACTGAAGCTTTCTTT. Its translation: CASSEEVRWITEAFF.

The V gene is TRBV12-5, the J gene TRBJ1-2, with D unresolved. The germline V gene encodes CDR1 LGHNT and CDR2 FRNRAP. The CDR3 totals 13 residues. V was cut by 5 bases and J by 1 base, with 8 bases left in between. The CDR3 here is CASGLAGNYGYTF. The CDR3 bases are TGTGCTAGTGGTCTGGCCGGTAACTATGGCTACACCTTC.

This clone was seen a single time. The chain links TRBV27 to TRBJ2-2; 14 bases are a match to TRBD2. This CDR3 region has 16 residues. V trimming: 6 bases; J trimming: 7 bases; junction bases outside the gene matches: 7. Germline V gives CDR1 MNHEY, CDR2 SMNVEV (reference sequence). The DNA of the CDR3 is TGTGCCAGCAGGACGGGACTAGCGGGAGCTGGCGGGGAGCTGTTTTTT. As protein: CASRTGLAGAGGELFF.

This clone has only a few counts. The CDR3 nucleotides are TGTGCCAGCAGGCCCGGGACAGGTGACTACGAGCAGTACTTC. It specifies CASRPGTGDYEQYF. The chain is built from TRBV2 and TRBJ2-7; TRBD1 matches 8 bases. The CDR3 sequence is 14 residues long. The V gene end was trimmed by 6 bases and the J gene end by 3 bases; junction bases not matched to a gene: 7. The germline V gene has CDR1 SNHLY and CDR2 FYNNEI.

This chain joins TRBV27 and TRBJ2-1, with TRBD2 identical over 14 bases. Germline CDR1 MNHEY, CDR2 SMNVEV (reference sequence). J lost 4 bases, V lost 7 bases, and 12 bases had no gene match. This CDR3 spans 18 amino acids. CDR3 bases: TGTGCCAGCACGAGACTAGCGGGAGGGCCGCCGGGGTACAATGAGCAGTTCTTC. Protein sequence: CASTRLAGGPPGYNEQFF.

V usage is TRBV5-6 and J usage is TRBJ1-6; 9 bases line up with TRBD1. J lost 5 bases, V lost 2 bases, and 2 bases had no gene match. The length of the CDR3 is 15 residues. Germline CDR1 reads SGHDT; CDR2 reads YYEEEE. In nucleotides, the CDR3 is TGTGCCAGCAGCTTTGGGACAGGGAATAATTCACCCCTCCACTTT. This encodes CASSFGTGNNSPLHF.

The chain joins TRBV28 to TRBJ2-1; 7 nucleotides align to TRBD2. CDR3 size: 15 residues. Germline CDR1 reads MDHEN; CDR2 reads SYDVKM. V was pared by 1 base and J by 7 bases, with 7 bases of the junction left unmatched. CDR3 bases: TGTGCCAGCAGTTTATTCACTAGCGCGGGGAATGAGCAGTTCTTC. As protein: CASSLFTSAGNEQFF.

The chain combines TRBV20-1 with TRBJ1-1, with D perhaps matching TRBD1 (6 bases). This CDR3 region has 10 residues. The ends were cut back, 6 bases at V and 7 bases at J, with 9 bases in the middle. The germline CDR1 and CDR2 sequences are DFQATT and SNEGSKA (reference sequence). The CDR3 nucleotides read TGCAGTGCAACGGACAGTGAAGCTTTCTTT. Protein sequence: CSATDSEAFF.

This chain connects TRBV29-1 to TRBJ2-5; D gene uncertain. Near its end, the DNA agrees better with TRBJ2-7, so the J call may be wrong. The CDR3 covers 12 residues. Germline CDR1 reads SQVTM; CDR2 reads ANQGSEA. The CDR3 reads CSVWVAAYEQYF. For the CDR3, the DNA is TGCAGCGTTTGGGTGGCCGCCTACGAGCAGTACTTC.

This chain links TRBV9 with TRBJ2-7, with 9 bases that match TRBD2. This CDR3 region has 16 residues. Germline V CDR1 and CDR2: SGDLS, YYNGEE. After removal of 0 bases from V and 3 bases from J, the junction contained 7 bases not matched to a gene. CDR3 nucleotides: TGTGCCAGCAGCGTAGCTTCGGTTAGCGGGAGCTACGAGCAGTACTTC. It is translated as CASSVASVSGSYEQYF.

The chain combines TRBV9 with TRBJ1-5; D might be TRBD1 (6 bases). CDR1 and CDR2 (germline): SGDLS, YYNGEE. CDR3 length: 15 amino acids. V was trimmed by 10 bases and J by 4 bases, leaving 21 bases between them. The CDR3 nucleotides are TGTGCCCCTAGTACCGAACAGGGAAATAATCAGCCCCAGCATTTT. Translated: CAPSTEQGNNQPQHF.

The V and J genes are TRBV2 and TRBJ1-1; D is unclear. V was clipped by 6 bases and J by 4 bases, with 6 bases between them. Looked up from germline, CDR1 is SNHLY and CDR2 is FYNNEI. The CDR3 covers 11 residues. The CDR3 reads CASSRTTEAFF. The CDR3, as DNA: TGTGCCAGCAGCAGGACCACTGAAGCTTTCTTT.

Details on this clone: The sample carries other DNA sequences with the same CDR3. The rearrangement links TRBV5-6 to TRBJ2-7; D remains unclear. The germline V gene encodes CDR1 SGHDT and CDR2 YYEEEE. V lost 4 bases and J lost 3, with 8 bases in between. CDR3 length: 12 residues. CDR3 nucleotide sequence: TGTGCCAGCAGCCTTACAAGCTACGAGCAGTACTTC. As protein: CASSLTSYEQYF.

This chain links TRBV14 with TRBJ2-7; D gene uncertain. The CDR3 has 15 amino acids. V lost 4 bases and J lost 2, with 15 bases in between. The germline gives CDR1 SGHDN, CDR2 FVKESK. The CDR3 DNA reads as TGTGCCAGCAGCCCCGAAGAAACTGATCCCTACGAGCAGTACTTC. Residues: CASSPEETDPYEQYF.

This chain joins TRBV28 and TRBJ2-1; 9 positions agree with TRBD2. The V gene end was trimmed by 3 bases and the J gene end by 7 bases; junction bases not matched to a gene: 7. Germline loops: CDR1 MDHEN, CDR2 SYDVKM. The CDR3 covers 15 residues. The CDR3 DNA sequence: TGTGCCAGCAGTTTCGAAGGAGCGGGAGGTAATGAGCAGTTCTTC. Translated: CASSFEGAGGNEQFF.

This chain links TRBV28 with TRBJ2-7; D is undetermined. V shed 1 base and J shed 1 base, with 8 bases lying between them. Per germline, CDR1 MDHEN and CDR2 SYDVKM. CDR3 length: 14 residues. This CDR3 is CASSLSGQSYEQYF. In DNA, the CDR3 is TGTGCCAGCAGTTTATCTGGGCAATCCTACGAGCAGTACTTC.

The chain carries TRBV4-1 and TRBJ2-3; 8 positions match TRBD2. V was pared by 0 bases and J by 5 bases, with 4 bases of the junction left unmatched. CDR3 size: 15 residues. From germline, CDR1 is MGHRA and CDR2 YSYEKL. DNA of the CDR3: TGCGCCAGCAGCCAAGAAGCGGGAGCGATAGATACGCAGTATTTT. Protein: CASSQEAGAIDTQYF.

This clone was seen ten or more times. J is TRBJ2-7 and V is TRBV2; D is uncertain. V was pared by 3 bases and J by 4 bases, with 16 bases between. The CDR3 has 15 residues. CDR1 SNHLY and CDR2 FYNNEI come from the germline V gene. CDR3 nucleotides: TGTGCCAGCAGTGATAGGGTGGGCGGAGCATACGAGCAGTACTTC. This encodes CASSDRVGGAYEQYF.

V usage is TRBV29-1 and J usage is TRBJ2-7; D perhaps matches TRBD1 (5 bases). The V end was cut by 7 bases, the J end by 0 bases, with 10 bases between. CDR1 is SQVTM, CDR2 ANQGSEA, per germline. The CDR3 runs 12 residues. The CDR3 DNA follows: TGCAGCGCCTGTGACAGCTCCTACGAGCAGTACTTC. The encoded protein is CSACDSSYEQYF.

This chain joins TRBV5-8 and TRBJ2-7; possible D gene TRBD2, 5 bases. Trimming pared 6 bases from V and 3 bases from J, leaving 16 bases between. The CDR3 is 14 amino acids. From germline, CDR1 is SGHTS and CDR2 YDEGEE. Written as DNA, the CDR3 is TGTGCCAGCACACGGGAAACCGGGTTCTACGAGCAGTACTTC. Protein: CASTRETGFYEQYF.

V usage is TRBV7-8 and J usage is TRBJ1-5, with no clear D. This CDR3 has 14 amino acids. The V gene's germline CDR1 is SGHVS and CDR2 FQNEAQ. V lost 1 base and J 4 bases, leaving 8 bases between the germline ends. CDR3 amino acids: CASSLVEGNQPQHF. CDR3 DNA sequence: TGTGCCAGCAGCTTAGTAGAGGGTAATCAGCCCCAGCATTTT.